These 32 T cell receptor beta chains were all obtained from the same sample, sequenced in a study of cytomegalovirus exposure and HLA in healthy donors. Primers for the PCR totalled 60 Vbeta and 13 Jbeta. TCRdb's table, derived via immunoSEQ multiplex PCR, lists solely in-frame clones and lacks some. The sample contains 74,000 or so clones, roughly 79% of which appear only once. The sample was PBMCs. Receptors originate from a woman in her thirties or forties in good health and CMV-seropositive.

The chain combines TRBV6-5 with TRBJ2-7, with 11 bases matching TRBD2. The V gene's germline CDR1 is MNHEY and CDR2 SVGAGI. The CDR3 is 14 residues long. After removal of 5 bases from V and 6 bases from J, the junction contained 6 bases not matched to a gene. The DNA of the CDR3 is TGTGCCAGCAGTAACCCCGGGACTAGCGGCGAGCAGTACTTC. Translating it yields CASSNPGTSGEQYF.

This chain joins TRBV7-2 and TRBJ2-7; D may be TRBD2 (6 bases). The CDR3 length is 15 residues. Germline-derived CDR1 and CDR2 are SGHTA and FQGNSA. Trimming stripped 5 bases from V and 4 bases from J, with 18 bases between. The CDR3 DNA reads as TGTGCCAGCAGCGTGGAGGGACTCCCGAATTACGAGCAGTACTTC. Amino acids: CASSVEGLPNYEQYF.

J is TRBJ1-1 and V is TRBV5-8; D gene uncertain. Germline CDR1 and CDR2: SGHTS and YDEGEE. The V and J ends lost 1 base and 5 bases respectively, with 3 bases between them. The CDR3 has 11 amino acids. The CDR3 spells CASSLRTEAFF. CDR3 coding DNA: TGTGCCAGCAGCTTGCGTACTGAAGCTTTCTTT.

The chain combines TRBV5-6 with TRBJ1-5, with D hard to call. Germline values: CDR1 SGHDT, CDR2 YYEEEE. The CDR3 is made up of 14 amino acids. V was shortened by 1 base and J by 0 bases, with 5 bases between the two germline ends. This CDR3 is CASSLRSSNQPQHF. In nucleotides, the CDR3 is TGTGCCAGCAGCTTGAGGAGTAGCAATCAGCCCCAGCATTTT. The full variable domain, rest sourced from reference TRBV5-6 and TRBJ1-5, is DAGVTQSPTHLIKTRGQQVTLRCSPKSGHDTVSWYQQALGQGPQFIFQYYEEEERQRGNFPDRFSGHQFPNYSSELNVNALLLGDSALYLCASSLRSSNQPQHFGDGTRLSIL.

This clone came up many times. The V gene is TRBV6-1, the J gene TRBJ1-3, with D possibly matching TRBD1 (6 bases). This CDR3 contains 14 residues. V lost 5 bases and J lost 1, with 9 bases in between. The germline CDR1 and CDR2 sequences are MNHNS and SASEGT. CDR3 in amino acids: CASSPGASGNTIYF. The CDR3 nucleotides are TGTGCCAGCAGTCCAGGGGCATCTGGAAACACCATATATTTT.

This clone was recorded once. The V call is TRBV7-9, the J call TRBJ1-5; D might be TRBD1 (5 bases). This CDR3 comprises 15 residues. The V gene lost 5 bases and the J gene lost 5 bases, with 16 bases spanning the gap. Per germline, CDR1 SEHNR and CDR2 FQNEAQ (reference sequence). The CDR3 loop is CASSPGTTGDQPQHF. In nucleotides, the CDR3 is TGTGCCAGCAGCCCCGGGACGACGGGGGATCAGCCCCAGCATTTT. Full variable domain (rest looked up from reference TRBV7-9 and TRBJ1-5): DTGVSQNPRHKITKRGQNVTFRCDPISEHNRLYWYRQTLGQGPEFLTYFQNEAQLEKSRLLSDRFSAERPKGSFSTLEIQRTEQGDSAMYLCASSPGTTGDQPQHFGDGTRLSIL.

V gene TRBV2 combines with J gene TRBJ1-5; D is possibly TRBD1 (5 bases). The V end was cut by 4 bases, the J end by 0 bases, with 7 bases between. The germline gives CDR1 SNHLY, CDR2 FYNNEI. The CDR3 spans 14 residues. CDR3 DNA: TGTGCCAGCAGTGGACAGATTAGCAATCAGCCCCAGCATTTT. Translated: CASSGQISNQPQHF.

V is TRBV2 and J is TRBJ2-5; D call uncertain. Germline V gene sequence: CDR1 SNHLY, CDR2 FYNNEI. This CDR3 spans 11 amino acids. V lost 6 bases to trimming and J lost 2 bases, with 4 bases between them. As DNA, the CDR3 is TGTGCCAGCAGCGTTCAAGAGACCCAGTACTTC. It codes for CASSVQETQYF.

The CDR3, as DNA: TGCGCCAGCAGCTTGCGGGACAGAGTTCTAATAGACTCTGGGGCCAACGTCCTGACTTTC. Translated: CASSLRDRVLIDSGANVLTF. The genes are TRBV5-1 and TRBJ2-6; 7 bases agree with TRBD1. Germline CDR1 SGHRS, CDR2 YFSETQ. After removal of 1 base from V and 0 bases from J, the junction contained 13 bases not matched to a gene. CDR3 length equals 20 residues.

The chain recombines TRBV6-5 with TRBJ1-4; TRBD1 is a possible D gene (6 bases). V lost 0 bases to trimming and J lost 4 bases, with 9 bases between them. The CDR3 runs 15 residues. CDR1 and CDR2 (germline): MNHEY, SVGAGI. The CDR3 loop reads CASSYSGQINEKLFF. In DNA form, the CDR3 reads TGTGCCAGCAGTTACTCGGGACAAATTAATGAAAAACTGTTTTTT.

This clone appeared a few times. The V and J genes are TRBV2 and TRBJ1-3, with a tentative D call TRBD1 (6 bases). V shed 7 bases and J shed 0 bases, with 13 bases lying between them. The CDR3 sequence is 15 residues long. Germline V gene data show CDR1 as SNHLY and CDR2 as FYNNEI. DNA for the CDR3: TGTGCCAGCACCATACAGGGAACCTCTGGAAACACCATATATTTT. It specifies CASTIQGTSGNTIYF.

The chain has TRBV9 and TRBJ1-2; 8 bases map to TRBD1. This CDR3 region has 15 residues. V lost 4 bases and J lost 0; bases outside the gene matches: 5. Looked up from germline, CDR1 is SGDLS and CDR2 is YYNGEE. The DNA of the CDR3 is TGTGCCAGCAGCCTGATGACAGGGGCTAACTATGGCTACACCTTC. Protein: CASSLMTGANYGYTF.

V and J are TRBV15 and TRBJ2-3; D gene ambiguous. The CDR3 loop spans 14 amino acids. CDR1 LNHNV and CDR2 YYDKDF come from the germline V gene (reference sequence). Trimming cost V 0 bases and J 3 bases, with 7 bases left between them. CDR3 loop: CATSRDAATDTQYF. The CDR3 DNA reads TGTGCCACCAGCAGAGATGCGGCTACAGATACGCAGTATTTT.

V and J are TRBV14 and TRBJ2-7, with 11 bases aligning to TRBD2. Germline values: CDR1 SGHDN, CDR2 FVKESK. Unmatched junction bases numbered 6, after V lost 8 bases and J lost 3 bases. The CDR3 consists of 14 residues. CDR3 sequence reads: CASGPLAGGYEQYF. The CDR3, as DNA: TGTGCCAGCGGACCCCTAGCGGGAGGCTACGAGCAGTACTTC.

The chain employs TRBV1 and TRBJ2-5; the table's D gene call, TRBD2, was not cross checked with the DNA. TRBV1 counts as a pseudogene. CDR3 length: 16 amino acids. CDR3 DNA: TGCACCAGCAGCCAAGAGTTGTACGGGAACAAAGAGACCCAGTACTTC. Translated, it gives CTSSQELYGNKETQYF.

CDR3 nucleotide sequence: TGTGCCATCAGTGGCCAGCTCACAGGACCGAATGAGCAGTTCTTC. Amino acid sequence: CAISGQLTGPNEQFF. The rearrangement joins TRBV10-3 to TRBJ2-1; a possible D gene is TRBD1 (5 bases). The CDR3 contains 15 residues. The germline V and J ends were trimmed by 4 bases and 7 bases, with 17 bases remaining between them. Germline V gives CDR1 ENHRY, CDR2 SYGVKD.

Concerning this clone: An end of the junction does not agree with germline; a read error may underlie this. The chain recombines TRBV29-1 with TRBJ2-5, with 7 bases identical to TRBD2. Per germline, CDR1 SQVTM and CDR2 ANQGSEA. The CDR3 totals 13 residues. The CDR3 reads CSVEASSGEAQYF. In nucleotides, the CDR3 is TGCAGCGTTGAAGCGTCTAGCGGAGAGGCCCAGTACTTC.

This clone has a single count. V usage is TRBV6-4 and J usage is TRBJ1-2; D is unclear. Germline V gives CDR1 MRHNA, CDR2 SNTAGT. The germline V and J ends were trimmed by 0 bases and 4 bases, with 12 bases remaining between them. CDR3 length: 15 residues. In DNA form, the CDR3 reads TGTGCCAGCAGTGACTCGAATAGGCCAGGCTATGGCTACACCTTC. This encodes CASSDSNRPGYGYTF.

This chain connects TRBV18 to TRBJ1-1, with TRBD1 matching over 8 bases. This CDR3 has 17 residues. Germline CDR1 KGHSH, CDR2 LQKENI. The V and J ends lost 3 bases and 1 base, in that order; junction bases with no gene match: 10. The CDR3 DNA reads TGTGCCAGCTCACCCCTATATCAACAGGGGGAGAACACTGAAGCTTTCTTT. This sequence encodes CASSPLYQQGENTEAFF.

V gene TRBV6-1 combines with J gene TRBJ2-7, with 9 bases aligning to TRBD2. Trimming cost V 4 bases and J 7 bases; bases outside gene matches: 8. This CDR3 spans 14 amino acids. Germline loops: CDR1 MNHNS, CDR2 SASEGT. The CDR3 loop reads CASSATSGTGEQYF. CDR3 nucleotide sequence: TGTGCCAGCAGTGCGACTAGCGGTACTGGAGAGCAGTACTTC.

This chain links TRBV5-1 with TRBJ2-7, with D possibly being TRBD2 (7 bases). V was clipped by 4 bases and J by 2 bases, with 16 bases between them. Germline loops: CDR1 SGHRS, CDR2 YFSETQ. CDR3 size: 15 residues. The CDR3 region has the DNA TGCGCCAGCAGCCCGGGAGGACAGACCGCCTACGAGCAGTACTTC. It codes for CASSPGGQTAYEQYF.

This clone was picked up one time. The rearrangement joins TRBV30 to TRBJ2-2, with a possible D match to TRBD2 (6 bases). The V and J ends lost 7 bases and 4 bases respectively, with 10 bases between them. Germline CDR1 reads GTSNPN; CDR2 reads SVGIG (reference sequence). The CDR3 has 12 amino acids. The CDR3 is CASTRGTGELFF. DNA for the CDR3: TGTGCCTCTACGCGGGGCACCGGGGAGCTGTTTTTT.

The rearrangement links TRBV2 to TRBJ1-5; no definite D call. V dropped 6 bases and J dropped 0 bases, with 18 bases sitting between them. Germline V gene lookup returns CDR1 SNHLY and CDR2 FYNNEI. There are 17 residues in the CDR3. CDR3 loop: CASSQIPTWYSNQPQHF. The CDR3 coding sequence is TGTGCCAGCAGCCAAATACCCACTTGGTATAGCAATCAGCCCCAGCATTTT.

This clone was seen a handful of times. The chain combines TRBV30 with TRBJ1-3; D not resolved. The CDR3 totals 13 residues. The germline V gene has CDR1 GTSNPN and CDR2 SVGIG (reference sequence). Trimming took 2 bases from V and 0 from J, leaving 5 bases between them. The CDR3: CAWSSHSGNTIYF. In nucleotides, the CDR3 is TGTGCCTGGAGTTCCCACTCTGGAAACACCATATATTTT.

The CDR3 sequence: CASTPWGRESNQPQHF. The DNA of the CDR3 is TGTGCCAGCACCCCCTGGGGTCGGGAGAGCAATCAGCCCCAGCATTTT. The chain couples TRBV6-6 to TRBJ1-5; D remains ambiguous. This CDR3 region has 16 residues. Trimming left V 7 bases short and J 1 base short, with 17 bases between. CDR1 MNHNY and CDR2 SVGAGI come from the germline V gene (reference sequence).

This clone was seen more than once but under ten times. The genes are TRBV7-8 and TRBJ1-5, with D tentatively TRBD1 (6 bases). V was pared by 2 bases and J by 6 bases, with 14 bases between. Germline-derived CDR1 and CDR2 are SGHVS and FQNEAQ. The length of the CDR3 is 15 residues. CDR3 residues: CASSLLRSGAQPQHF. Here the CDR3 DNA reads TGTGCCAGCAGCTTACTACGGTCAGGGGCTCAGCCCCAGCATTTT.

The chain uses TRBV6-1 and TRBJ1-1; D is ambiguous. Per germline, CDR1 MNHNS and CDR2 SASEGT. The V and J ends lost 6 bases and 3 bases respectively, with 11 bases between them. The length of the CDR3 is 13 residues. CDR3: CASRRVFDTEAFF. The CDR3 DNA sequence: TGTGCCAGCAGGCGAGTCTTTGACACTGAAGCTTTCTTT.

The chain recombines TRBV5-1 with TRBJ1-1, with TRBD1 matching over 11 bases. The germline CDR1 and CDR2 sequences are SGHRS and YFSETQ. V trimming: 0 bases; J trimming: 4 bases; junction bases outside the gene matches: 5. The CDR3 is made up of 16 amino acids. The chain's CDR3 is CASSLVRGTGGTEAFF. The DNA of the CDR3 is TGCGCCAGCAGCTTGGTTCGTGGGACAGGGGGCACTGAAGCTTTCTTT. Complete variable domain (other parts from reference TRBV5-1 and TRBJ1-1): KAGVTQTPRYLIKTRGQQVTLSCSPISGHRSVSWYQQTPGQGLQFLFEYFSETQRNKGNFPGRFSGRQFSNSRSEMNVSTLELGDSALYLCASSLVRGTGGTEAFFGQGTRLTVV.

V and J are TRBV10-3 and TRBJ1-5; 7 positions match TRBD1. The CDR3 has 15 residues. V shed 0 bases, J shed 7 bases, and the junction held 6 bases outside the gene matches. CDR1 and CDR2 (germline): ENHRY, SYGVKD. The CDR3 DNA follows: TGTGCCATCAGTGAGTCGCACAGGGGTAACCAGCCCCAGCATTTT. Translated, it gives CAISESHRGNQPQHF.

Written as DNA, the CDR3 is TGTGCCAGCAGTGAACCAGGGGGCGCAGATACGCAGTATTTT. Translating gives CASSEPGGADTQYF. The V and J genes are TRBV6-1 and TRBJ2-3; TRBD1 matches at 8 bases. V lost 2 bases and J lost 4; bases outside the gene matches: 2. CDR3 length: 14 residues. Germline CDR1 reads MNHNS; CDR2 reads SASEGT.

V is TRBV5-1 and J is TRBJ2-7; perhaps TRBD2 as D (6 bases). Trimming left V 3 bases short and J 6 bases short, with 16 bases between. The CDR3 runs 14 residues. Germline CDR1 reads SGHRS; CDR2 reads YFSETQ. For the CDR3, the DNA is TGCGCCAGCAGCTCCATCCGGGACTCGGGCGAGCAGTACTTC. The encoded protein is CASSSIRDSGEQYF.

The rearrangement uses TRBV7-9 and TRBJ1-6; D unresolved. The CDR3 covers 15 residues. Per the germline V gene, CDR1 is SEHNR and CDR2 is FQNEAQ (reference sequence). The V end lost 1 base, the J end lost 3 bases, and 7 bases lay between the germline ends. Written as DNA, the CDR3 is TGTGCCAGCAGCTTAGGGCCGGGCTATAATTCACCCCTCCACTTT. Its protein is CASSLGPGYNSPLHF.